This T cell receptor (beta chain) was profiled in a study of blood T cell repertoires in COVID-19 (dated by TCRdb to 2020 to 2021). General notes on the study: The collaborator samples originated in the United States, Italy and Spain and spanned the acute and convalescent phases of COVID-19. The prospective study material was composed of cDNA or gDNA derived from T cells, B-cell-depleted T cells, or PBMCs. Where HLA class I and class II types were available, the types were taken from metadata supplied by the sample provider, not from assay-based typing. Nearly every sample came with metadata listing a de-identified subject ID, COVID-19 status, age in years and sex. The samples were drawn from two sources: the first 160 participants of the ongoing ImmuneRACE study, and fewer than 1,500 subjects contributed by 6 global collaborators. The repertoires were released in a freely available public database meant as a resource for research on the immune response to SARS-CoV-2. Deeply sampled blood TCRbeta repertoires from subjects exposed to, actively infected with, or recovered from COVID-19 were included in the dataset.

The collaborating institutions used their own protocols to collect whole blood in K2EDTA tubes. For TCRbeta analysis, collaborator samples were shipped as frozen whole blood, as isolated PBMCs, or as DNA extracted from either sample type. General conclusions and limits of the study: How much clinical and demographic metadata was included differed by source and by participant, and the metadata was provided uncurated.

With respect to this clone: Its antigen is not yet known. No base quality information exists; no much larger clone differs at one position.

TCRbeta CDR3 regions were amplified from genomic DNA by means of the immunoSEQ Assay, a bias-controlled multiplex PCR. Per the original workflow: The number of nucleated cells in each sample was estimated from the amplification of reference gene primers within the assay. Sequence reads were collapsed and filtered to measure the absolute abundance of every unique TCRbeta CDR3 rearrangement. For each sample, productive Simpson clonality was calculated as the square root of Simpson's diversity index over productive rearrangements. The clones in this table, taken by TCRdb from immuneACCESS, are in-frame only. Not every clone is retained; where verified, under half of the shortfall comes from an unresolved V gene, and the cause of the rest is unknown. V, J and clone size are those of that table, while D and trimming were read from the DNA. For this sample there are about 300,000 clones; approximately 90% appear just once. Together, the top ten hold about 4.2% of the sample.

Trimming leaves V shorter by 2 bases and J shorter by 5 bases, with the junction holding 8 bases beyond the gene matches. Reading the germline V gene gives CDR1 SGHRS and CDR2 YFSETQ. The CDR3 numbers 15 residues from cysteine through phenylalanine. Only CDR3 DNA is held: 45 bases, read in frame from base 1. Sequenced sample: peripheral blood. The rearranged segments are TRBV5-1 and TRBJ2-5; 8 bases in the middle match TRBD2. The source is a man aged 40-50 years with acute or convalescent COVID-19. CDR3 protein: CASSFSGGGTETQYF. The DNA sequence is TGCGCCAGCAGCTTTTCTGGCGGGGGGACGGAGACCCAGTACTTC. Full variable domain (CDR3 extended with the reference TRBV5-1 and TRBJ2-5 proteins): KAGVTQTPRYLIKTRGQQVTLSCSPISGHRSVSWYQQTPGQGLQFLFEYFSETQRNKGNFPGRFSGRQFSNSRSEMNVSTLELGDSALYLCASSFSGGGTETQYFGPGTRLLVL.